A single TCR beta chain is shown here with its context. The antigen is unknown. PCR amplification relied on 60 Vbeta primers (plus 13 Jbeta primers). The assay was immunoSEQ multiplex PCR, and TCRdb's table has in-frame clones only and misses some. The data hold over 120,000 clones, with roughly 78% observed a single time. The CDR3 loop spans 14 amino acids. The J segment lost 3 bases and the V segment lost 4 bases, leaving 2 bases of the junction unmatched. CDR1 and CDR2 from the germline V gene are LNHDA and SQIVND (reference sequence). The sample is drawn from a study of cytomegalovirus exposure and HLA in healthy donors. General study results and limits: Per a prior analysis, the majority of TCR beta V segments were productive roughly 90% or roughly 30% of the time. TCR sequences were mostly rare, though some public TCRs occurred in many donors.

Sequencing was performed on PBMCs. The genes are TRBV19 and TRBJ1-5, with 8 bases matching TRBD1. This sequence was found in a female donor in good health and CMV-seronegative. The CDR3: CASSTDRANQPQHF. In nucleotides, the CDR3 is TGTGCCAGTAGTACGGACAGGGCCAATCAGCCCCAGCATTTT.